Reported below is one T cell receptor (beta chain). Its target antigen remains unknown. No much larger clone is present one base from it, and per-base qualities are unavailable. Read against the paper, the sample's time point label means: baseline before first vaccination. The vaccinee samples were drawn from two UK trials, COV001 and COV002, one of which was a single-blind randomized controlled phase 2/3 trial testing AZD1222 (ChAdOx1 nCoV-19) in healthy adults. For TCRbeta chain sequencing, PBMC samples were collected from trial participants at day 0 and at day 28 after the second dose. The CDR3 regions of human TCRbeta chains were analyzed by immunosequencing. The paper's data handling went like this. TCRs in the repertoires were matched against a reference library of SARS-CoV-2-specific TCRs that had been generated with the MIRA antigen-specificity platform. Breadth was defined as the fraction of unique TCRs that were SARS-CoV-2-associated, and depth was defined as the fraction of total T cells that were SARS-CoV-2-associated. Using the MIRA data, each spike-specific TCR was mapped to the spike region that the TCR reacts to and placed in a CD4 or CD8 class. Log10-transformed breadth and depth values were compared by one-way ANOVA with Sidak's multiple comparisons tests. TCRdb took this table from immuneACCESS and kept in-frame rearrangements with V and J called. Such tables lack part of the clones; where checked against another copy, unresolved V genes explain under half of the gap, and the rest is unexplained. The V and J calls and clone size come from that table; D and trimming were worked out from the DNA. In all, the sample holds about 180,000 clones, and 90% of those were seen once. Of the sample, less than 1.6% is held by the ten largest clones.

These data come from a study of T cell responses to AZD1222 COVID-19 vaccine (dated by TCRdb to the early 2020s). About the study as a whole: AZD1222 recipients with second doses at about 4 weeks or about 12 weeks were pooled, because spike-specific TCR depth and breadth did not differ between schedules. A total of more than 230 trial participants underwent TCR sequencing, of whom 207 had received two doses of AZD1222 and 26 had received two doses of the MenACWY control vaccine. Trial participants were enrolled into age subgroups of 18-55, 56-69 and 70-plus years, which contained roughly 140, 27 and 60 TCR-sequenced participants, respectively.

The CDR3 sequence holds 14 residues, the cysteine and phenylalanine included. The DNA shown is the 42-base CDR3, in frame from base 1. The germline V gene encodes CDR1 WSHSY and CDR2 SAAADI. Germline trimming amounts to 6 bases on V and 7 bases on J, with 11 as the count of junction bases outside the gene matches. The paper as a whole reports these results and caveats: The 56-69-year group was small, and its depth increase did not reach significance, likely because of low power. Epitopes outside the regions mutated in the B.1.351 and B.1.1.7 variants were reportedly recognized by nearly half of the unique spike-specific TCRs. A significant rise in spike-specific TCR breadth and depth was observed after two AZD1222 doses relative to day 0 and relative to MenACWY recipients. Conclusions about previously exposed vaccinees are limited because only six or seven AZD1222 recipients were SARS-CoV-2 seropositive at baseline. Most participants were white British and females outnumbered males, and the authors suggested that clonal diversity may have been underestimated. The whole spike protein was spanned by vaccine-associated CD4 TCRs, and dominant responses were seen in regions 160-218 and 743-854. No day 14 peak-response samples were available, so repertoires were characterized only after the peak T cell response.

The sequence joins TRBV10-2 to TRBJ1-2; 7 bases in between match TRBD1. Material: peripheral blood, obtained on day 0 of AZD1222 vaccination. This TCR derives from an adult in good health. The nucleotide sequence is TGCGCCAGCAGGCCTCAAGGGGACAGCTCTGGCTACACCTTC. This encodes CASRPQGDSSGYTF.